The entry that follows covers one T cell receptor (beta chain) sequence. The data originate from a study of T cell responses to AZD1222 COVID-19 vaccine. This table comes from immunoSEQ multiplex PCR, and its TCRdb copy is limited to in-frame clones, with some not included. The sample includes approximately 150,000 clones, 85% to 95% of them seen just once. Germline-derived CDR1 and CDR2 are LNHDA and SQIVND (reference sequence). CDR3 length equals 15 residues. V lost 5 bases and J 0 bases, leaving 13 bases between the germline ends. Here the sequenced sample was peripheral blood, taken on day 0 of AZD1222 vaccination. The gene calls are TRBV19 and TRBJ1-2; D gene uncertain. This receptor was identified in an adult in good health. CDR3 region: CASSPFDGTNYGYTF. The CDR3, as DNA: TGTGCCAGTAGTCCCTTCGACGGTACTAACTATGGCTACACCTTC.